This entry lists 4 T cell receptor beta chains sequenced from one sample in a study of blood T cell repertoires in COVID-19. Sequencing used immunoSEQ multiplex PCR; TCRdb keeps in-frame clones, though not all of them. Altogether 100,000 or so clones are present, about 89% being singletons, with the ten largest covering approximately 20%. Material: peripheral blood. The receptors here all came from a human donor in a cohort sampled during active COVID-19.

V and J are TRBV6-6 and TRBJ2-5; 7 nucleotides line up with TRBD1. V lost 6 bases, J lost 5 bases, and 0 bases stayed unmatched. The CDR3 sequence is 11 residues long. CDR1 is MNHNY and CDR2 is SVGAGI in the germline V gene (reference sequence). This CDR3 is CASRQGETQYF. The CDR3 region has the DNA TGTGCCAGCAGACAGGGGGAGACCCAGTACTTC.

This clone was found once. This rearrangement joins TRBV13 to TRBJ1-5; possible D gene TRBD1, 6 bases. Trimming took off 5 bases at V and 3 bases at J, with 11 bases between the two ends. Germline CDR1 PRHDT, CDR2 FYEKMQ (reference sequence). The CDR3 length is 14 residues. Written as DNA, the CDR3 is TGTGCCAGCAGCCTAACAGGGAACAATCAGCCCCAGCATTTT. The encoded protein is CASSLTGNNQPQHF.

This chain connects TRBV19 to TRBJ2-5, with TRBD2 matching over 10 bases. The CDR3 contains 15 residues. Germline CDR1 LNHDA, CDR2 SQIVND (reference sequence). Trimming cost V 3 bases and J 5 bases; bases outside gene matches: 6. The CDR3 bases are TGTGCCAGTAGTATGGCTAGCGGGAGTTATGAGACCCAGTACTTC. Translating it yields CASSMASGSYETQYF.

A single count supports this clone. The chain combines TRBV3-1 (or the pseudogene TRBV3-2) with TRBJ1-6; unclear D gene. The CDR3 is made up of 13 amino acids. In germline, CDR1 is LGHDT, CDR2 YNNKEL (reference sequence). The V and J ends lost 3 bases and 10 bases respectively, with 10 bases between them. CDR3 residues: CASSQLEGSPLHF. The DNA of the CDR3 is TGTGCCAGCAGCCAGCTTGAGGGCTCACCCCTCCACTTT.